The text below deals with one T cell receptor (beta chain). Repertoires were generated with immunoSEQ multiplex PCR, while TCRdb's copy carries only in-frame clones and drops some. The sample contains over 150,000 clones, roughly 84% of which appear only once. Between the trimmed V and J ends, which lost 3 bases and 0 bases, there was a span of 11 bases. There are 15 residues in the CDR3. The germline gives CDR1 SEHNR, CDR2 FQNEAQ (reference sequence). This sample is part of a study of blood T cell repertoires in COVID-19. Specimen: peripheral blood. The rearrangement joins TRBV7-9 to TRBJ1-2; D is undetermined. The clonotype comes from a woman aged 55-70 years with COVID-19, enrolled during active disease. DNA for the CDR3: TGTGCCAGCAGCTTTGAGCTAAAGTCTAACTATGGCTACACCTTC. Its protein product is CASSFELKSNYGYTF.